What follows are 28 T cell receptor beta chains derived from one specimen sequenced in a study of T cell responses to AZD1222 COVID-19 vaccine. The assay was immunoSEQ multiplex PCR, and TCRdb's table has in-frame clones only and misses some. The table includes 90,000 to 130,000 clones, about nine tenths detected once. This material consisted of peripheral blood, taken on day 0 of MenACWY control vaccination. The receptors were gathered from an adult in good health.

The chain employs TRBV7-2 and TRBJ2-1; D is perhaps TRBD1 (5 bases). V was clipped by 1 base and J by 7 bases, with 14 bases between them. Germline lookup yields CDR1 SGHTA and CDR2 FQGNSA. This CDR3 spans 15 amino acids. The CDR3: CASSLGRDLGNEQFF. CDR3 DNA: TGTGCCAGCAGCTTAGGCAGGGATCTGGGGAATGAGCAGTTCTTC.

The genes are TRBV4-1 and TRBJ1-2, with 8 bases that match TRBD1. V lost 4 bases to trimming and J lost 6 bases; unmatched junction nucleotides: 13. Germline V gene lookup returns CDR1 MGHRA and CDR2 YSYEKL. The CDR3 runs 16 residues. CDR3 nucleotide sequence: TGCGCCAGCAGCCCGCCCGGTCAGGGGGCGCTTAATGGCTACACCTTC. Protein product: CASSPPGQGALNGYTF.

The gene calls are TRBV29-1 and TRBJ2-1; 8 nucleotides line up with TRBD1. Germline CDR1 is SQVTM and CDR2 is ANQGSEA. The CDR3 runs 13 residues. V lost 4 bases, J lost 7 bases, and 6 bases stayed unmatched. In DNA, the CDR3 is TGCAGCGTTGTGGGGCAGGGGGCGAATGAGCAGTTCTTC. As protein: CSVVGQGANEQFF.

The V and J genes are TRBV5-4 and TRBJ1-2, with 11 bases fitting TRBD1. In germline, CDR1 is SGHNT, CDR2 YYREEE (reference sequence). The CDR3 is 14 amino acids. Losses at the gene ends were 4 bases for V and 8 bases for J; bases not matched to a gene: 7. DNA for the CDR3: TGTGCCAGCAGCGCGGGACAGGGGGAAGAGGGCTACACCTTC. It specifies CASSAGQGEEGYTF.

This chain uses TRBV5-1 with TRBJ1-6, with TRBD1 as a possible D gene (5 bases). The ends were cut back, 1 base at V and 7 bases at J, with 9 bases in the middle. The germline gives CDR1 SGHRS, CDR2 YFSETQ. CDR3 length equals 14 residues. The CDR3 DNA reads TGCGCCAGCAGCTTGCAGGGAGGAAATTCACCCCTCCACTTT. The encoded protein is CASSLQGGNSPLHF. Using reference TRBV5-1 and TRBJ1-6 for the parts outside the CDR3, the full variable domain is KAGVTQTPRYLIKTRGQQVTLSCSPISGHRSVSWYQQTPGQGLQFLFEYFSETQRNKGNFPGRFSGRQFSNSRSEMNVSTLELGDSALYLCASSLQGGNSPLHFGNGTRLTVT.

Only one count was recorded for this clone. The gene calls are TRBV9 and TRBJ2-2; 9 bases fit TRBD1. This CDR3 spans 16 amino acids. Germline V gene data show CDR1 as SGDLS and CDR2 as YYNGEE. The V segment lost 3 bases and the J segment 2 bases; nucleotides outside the gene matches: 5. CDR3 DNA sequence: TGTGCCAGCAGCGCCCCGGGACAGGGCAACACCGGGGAGCTGTTTTTT. Its translation: CASSAPGQGNTGELFF. The variable domain in full, with the rest retrieved from reference TRBV9 and TRBJ2-2, is DSGVTQTPKHLITATGQRVTLRCSPRSGDLSVYWYQQSLDQGLQFLIQYYNGEERAKGNILERFSAQQFPDLHSELNLSSLELGDSALYFCASSAPGQGNTGELFFGEGSRLTVL.

The V and J genes are TRBV19 and TRBJ1-1, with D hard to call. V was shortened by 6 bases and J by 5 bases, with 16 bases between the two germline ends. Germline CDR1 LNHDA, CDR2 SQIVND (reference sequence). The CDR3 loop spans 14 amino acids. CDR3 sequence: CASSLLGLGTEAFF. CDR3 nucleotides: TGTGCCAGTAGCCTACTTGGATTGGGGACTGAAGCTTTCTTT. The entire variable domain, with the rest obtained from reference TRBV19 and TRBJ1-1, is as follows: DGGITQSPKYLFRKEGQNVTLSCEQNLNHDAMYWYRQDPGQGLRLIYYSQIVNDFQKGDIAEGYSVSREKKESFPLTVTSAQKNPTAFYLCASSLLGLGTEAFFGQGTRLTVV.

The chain links TRBV29-1 to TRBJ1-1; D is perhaps TRBD1 (6 bases). Trimming took 5 bases from V and 1 from J, leaving 11 bases between them. CDR1 is SQVTM, CDR2 ANQGSEA, per germline. The CDR3 is 13 residues long. CDR3 amino acids: CSVSGAENTEAFF. DNA for the CDR3: TGCAGCGTTTCGGGGGCAGAGAACACTGAAGCTTTCTTT.

The chain combines TRBV5-1 with TRBJ2-5, with TRBD2 matching 9 bases. CDR1 is SGHRS, CDR2 YFSETQ, per germline. J gave up 5 bases and V 5 bases, and 7 bases lay outside the gene matches. CDR3 length: 14 residues. This CDR3 is CASRKAGGPETQYF. In nucleotides, the CDR3 is TGCGCCAGCAGAAAAGCGGGGGGCCCTGAGACCCAGTACTTC.

The rearrangement links TRBV5-6 to TRBJ2-7; 7 bases are shared with TRBD1. Germline values: CDR1 SGHDT, CDR2 YYEEEE. Unmatched junction bases numbered 1, after V lost 3 bases and J lost 1 base. This CDR3 has 13 amino acids. DNA for the CDR3: TGTGCCAGCAGCTGGACAGGTTCCTACGAGCAGTACTTC. Translating it yields CASSWTGSYEQYF. Combining the CDR3 with reference TRBV5-6 and TRBJ2-7 gives the whole variable domain DAGVTQSPTHLIKTRGQQVTLRCSPKSGHDTVSWYQQALGQGPQFIFQYYEEEERQRGNFPDRFSGHQFPNYSSELNVNALLLGDSALYLCASSWTGSYEQYFGPGTRLTVT.

The V call is TRBV5-5, the J call TRBJ1-2; tentative D call: TRBD1 (5 bases). Trimming cost V 1 base and J 1 base, with 17 bases left between them. In germline, CDR1 is SGHKS, CDR2 YYEKEE (reference sequence). The CDR3 is 17 amino acids. The CDR3 spells CASSLIVRVPLNYGYTF. In nucleotides, the CDR3 is TGTGCCAGCAGCTTGATAGTCAGGGTCCCTCTTAACTATGGCTACACCTTC.

This chain uses TRBV12-3 or TRBV12-4 with TRBJ2-7; tentative D call: TRBD1 (6 bases). There are 12 residues in the CDR3. V was trimmed by 0 bases and J by 6 bases, leaving 6 bases between them. DNA for the CDR3: TGTGCCAGCAGTTTAGCGACAGGCGAGCAGTACTTC. It yields the protein CASSLATGEQYF.

The chain joins TRBV28 to TRBJ2-7; D is unresolved. The CDR3 has 12 amino acids. The V and J ends lost 3 bases and 2 bases respectively, with 5 bases between them. Per germline, CDR1 MDHEN and CDR2 SYDVKM. CDR3 sequence (DNA): TGTGCCAGCAGTTTCTTCCCCTACGAGCAGTACTTC. It codes for CASSFFPYEQYF.

The chain employs TRBV5-4 and TRBJ1-5; no definite D call. Germline lookup yields CDR1 SGHNT and CDR2 YYREEE (reference sequence). The length of the CDR3 is 14 residues. V was pared by 3 bases and J by 0 bases, with 7 bases between. Written as DNA, the CDR3 is TGTGCCAGCAGCTCCGGGGTTAGCAATCAGCCCCAGCATTTT. This sequence encodes CASSSGVSNQPQHF.

This rearrangement joins TRBV7-9 to TRBJ2-7; TRBD2 aligns across 12 bases. The V gene end was trimmed by 4 bases and the J gene end by 2 bases; junction bases not matched to a gene: 6. CDR3 length: 16 amino acids. Germline V gene lookup returns CDR1 SEHNR and CDR2 FQNEAQ (reference sequence). The DNA of the CDR3 is TGTGCCAGCAGCTCACGACTAGCGGGGGCGGCCTACGAGCAGTACTTC. Amino acid sequence: CASSSRLAGAAYEQYF.

This chain joins TRBV11-2 and TRBJ2-7; no clear D gene. Per the germline V gene, CDR1 is SGHAT and CDR2 is FQNNGV. CDR3 size: 12 residues. V lost 2 bases to trimming and J lost 4 bases, with 6 bases between them. Here the CDR3 DNA reads TGTGCCAGCAGCTTAACCCATTACGAGCAGTACTTC. This translates into CASSLTHYEQYF.

The chain links TRBV2 to TRBJ2-3; TRBD2 agrees at 11 bases. Per the germline V gene, CDR1 is SNHLY and CDR2 is FYNNEI. This CDR3 contains 16 residues. V lost 6 bases to trimming and J lost 0 bases; unmatched junction nucleotides: 5. CDR3 amino acids: CASRPGLAVSTDTQYF. CDR3 nucleotide sequence: TGTGCCAGCAGACCGGGACTAGCGGTTAGCACAGATACGCAGTATTTT.

This clone has only one observation. The CDR3 DNA is TGTGCCAGCAGCTCCTCAGTGGGCCGTGGCTACACCTTC. It specifies CASSSSVGRGYTF. The chain carries TRBV5-8 and TRBJ1-2; D ambiguous. The germline V and J ends were trimmed by 3 bases and 7 bases, with 13 bases remaining between them. There are 13 residues in the CDR3. CDR1 is SGHTS and CDR2 is YDEGEE in the germline V gene.

The chain has TRBV30 and TRBJ1-1; D gene unclear. The CDR3 length is 12 residues. Per germline, CDR1 GTSNPN and CDR2 SVGIG (reference sequence). V dropped 1 base and J dropped 4 bases, with 7 bases sitting between them. The CDR3 bases are TGTGCCTGGAGTGGTAGGGTCACTGAAGCTTTCTTT. Residues: CAWSGRVTEAFF.

The chain recombines TRBV9 with TRBJ2-5; no clear D gene. This CDR3 comprises 14 residues. Germline V lookup: CDR1 SGDLS, CDR2 YYNGEE. V was pared by 0 bases and J by 2 bases, with 8 bases between. This CDR3 reads CASSVGDLQETQYF. Written as DNA, the CDR3 is TGTGCCAGCAGCGTAGGGGATCTTCAAGAGACCCAGTACTTC.

This chain connects TRBV9 to TRBJ2-2; no firm D call. This CDR3 contains 14 residues. From germline, CDR1 is SGDLS and CDR2 YYNGEE. Trimming removed 4 bases at V and 5 bases at J, with 12 bases between. The chain's CDR3 is CASSLATHTGELFF. The CDR3 DNA is TGTGCCAGCAGCCTGGCCACCCATACCGGGGAGCTGTTTTTT.

This clone was found once. The gene calls are TRBV5-1 and TRBJ1-2, with a weak D call TRBD1 (6 bases). The V gene's germline CDR1 is SGHRS and CDR2 YFSETQ. Trimming removed 4 bases at V and 6 bases at J, with 22 bases between. This CDR3 is 16 amino acids long. DNA of the CDR3: TGCGCCAGCAGCGGGAGAGTGTCTCCTGGGGGCCATGGCTACACCTTC. This translates into CASSGRVSPGGHGYTF.

The CDR3 region has the DNA TGCAGTGCTAGTGGGCCTAGCGGGGGTACCTCCTACGAGCAGTACTTC. Residues: CSASGPSGGTSYEQYF. The rearrangement joins TRBV20-1 to TRBJ2-7; 10 nucleotides align to TRBD2. CDR1 is DFQATT, CDR2 SNEGSKA, per germline (reference sequence). This CDR3 has 16 residues. V lost 3 bases, J lost 0 bases, and 8 bases stayed unmatched.

The rearrangement uses TRBV7-9 and TRBJ2-1, with D perhaps assigned TRBD1 or TRBD2 (5 bases each). CDR1 SEHNR and CDR2 FQNEAQ come from the germline V gene (reference sequence). V was pared by 3 bases and J by 4 bases, with 10 bases between. This CDR3 spans 14 amino acids. CDR3 protein: CASSFRDGYNEQFF. CDR3 in DNA: TGTGCCAGCAGCTTCCGGGACGGGTACAATGAGCAGTTCTTC.

This clone was recorded only once. The chain carries TRBV9 and TRBJ1-1, with TRBD1 matching 9 bases. V lost 3 bases and J lost 5; bases outside the gene matches: 5. Germline values: CDR1 SGDLS, CDR2 YYNGEE. The CDR3 totals 14 residues. CDR3 coding DNA: TGTGCCAGCAGCGCGGGGACAGGGTGGACTGAAGCTTTCTTT. It translates to CASSAGTGWTEAFF.

The gene calls are TRBV7-8 and TRBJ2-7, with 12 nucleotides matching TRBD2. The V gene end was trimmed by 0 bases and the J gene end by 3 bases; junction bases not matched to a gene: 9. The CDR3 runs to 18 residues. The germline CDR1 and CDR2 sequences are SGHVS and FQNEAQ. Here the CDR3 DNA reads TGTGCCAGCAGCTTAGCGTTGGCTAGCGGGGGGGTGAACTACGAGCAGTACTTC. It yields the protein CASSLALASGGVNYEQYF. The full variable domain, with the rest looked up from reference TRBV7-8 and TRBJ2-7, is GAGVSQSPRYKVAKRGQDVALRCDPISGHVSLFWYQQALGQGPEFLTYFQNEAQLDKSGLPSDRFFAERPEGSVSTLKIQRTQQEDSAVYLCASSLALASGGVNYEQYFGPGTRLTVT.

The chain recombines TRBV18 with TRBJ1-1; D ambiguous. Trimming pared 3 bases from V and 1 base from J, leaving 18 bases between. CDR3 size: 17 residues. Germline V CDR1 and CDR2: KGHSH, LQKENI. This CDR3 reads CASSPSPPGPPNTEAFF. CDR3 coding DNA: TGTGCCAGCTCACCCTCTCCGCCGGGCCCCCCGAACACTGAAGCTTTCTTT.

To note about this clone: Other nucleotide sequences in the sample specify the same CDR3. The rearrangement links TRBV5-1 to TRBJ2-3; possibly TRBD2 for D (5 bases). The CDR3 runs 15 residues. Germline V gene sequence: CDR1 SGHRS, CDR2 YFSETQ. V was cut by 0 bases and J by 1 base, with 9 bases left in between. The CDR3 coding sequence is TGCGCCAGCAGCTTGGCCGGGGTTGGCACAGATACGCAGTATTTT. Translating it yields CASSLAGVGTDTQYF.